This T cell receptor beta chain was captured by sequencing in a study of cytomegalovirus exposure and HLA in healthy donors. Overall study findings and caveats: Later analysis found that TCR beta chains associated with HLA were more clonally expanded than other, equally common chains. No immune exposure information besides CMV serostatus was available. Most of the CMV-associated TCR beta chains (in a later analysis) appeared to be HLA-restricted. TCR beta chains numbering more than 150 were designated cytomegalovirus-associated.

Turning to this clone: What it binds is not known.

60 Vbeta and 13 Jbeta primers were used in PCR. This table comes from immunoSEQ multiplex PCR, and its TCRdb copy is limited to in-frame clones, with some not included. The sample includes 130,000 or so clones, 70% to 85% of them seen just once. Material for sequencing was PBMCs. This TCR was recovered from a woman under 30 in good health and CMV-seropositive.

The CDR3 bases are TGTGCCAGCAGTAGGAGCGGGGGCTCCTACAATGAGCAGTTCTTC. This encodes CASSRSGGSYNEQFF. This rearrangement joins TRBV2 to TRBJ2-1, with 8 bases lining up with TRBD2. Trimming cost V 5 bases and J 0 bases; bases outside gene matches: 3. The CDR3 is 15 amino acids. The germline V gene encodes CDR1 SNHLY and CDR2 FYNNEI.